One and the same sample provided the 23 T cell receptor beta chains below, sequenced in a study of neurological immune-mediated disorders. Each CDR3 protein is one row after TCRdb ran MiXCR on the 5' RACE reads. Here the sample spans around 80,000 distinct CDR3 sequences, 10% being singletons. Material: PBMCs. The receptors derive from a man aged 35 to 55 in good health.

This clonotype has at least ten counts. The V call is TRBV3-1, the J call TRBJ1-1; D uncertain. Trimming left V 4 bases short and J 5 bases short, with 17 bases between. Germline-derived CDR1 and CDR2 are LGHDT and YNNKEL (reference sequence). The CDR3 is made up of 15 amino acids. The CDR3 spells CASSPHSGRGTEAFF. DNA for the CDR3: TGTGCCAGCAGCCCTCACTCGGGGAGAGGGACTGAAGCTTTCTTT.

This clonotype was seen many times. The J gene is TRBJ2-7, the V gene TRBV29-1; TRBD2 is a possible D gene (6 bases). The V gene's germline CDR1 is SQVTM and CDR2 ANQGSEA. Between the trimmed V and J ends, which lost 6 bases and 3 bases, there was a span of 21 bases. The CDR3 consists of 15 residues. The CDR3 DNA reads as TGCAGCGTGTTGGGGGGTGGCGCCTCAGACTACGAGCAGTACTTC. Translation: CSVLGGGASDYEQYF.

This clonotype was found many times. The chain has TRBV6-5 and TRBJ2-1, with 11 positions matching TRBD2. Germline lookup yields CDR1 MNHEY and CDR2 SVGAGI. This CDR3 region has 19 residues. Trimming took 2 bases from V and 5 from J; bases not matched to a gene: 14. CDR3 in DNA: TGTGCCAGCAGTTACGGACTAGCGGGCCTTGCCTCATCTAACAATGAGCAGTTCTTC. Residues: CASSYGLAGLASSNNEQFF.

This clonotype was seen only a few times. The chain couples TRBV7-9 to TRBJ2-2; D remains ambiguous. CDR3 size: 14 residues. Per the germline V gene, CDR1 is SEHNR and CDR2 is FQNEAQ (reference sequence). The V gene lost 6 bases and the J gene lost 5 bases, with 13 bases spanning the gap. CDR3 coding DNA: TGTGCCAGCAGTCGTCTAACGGCTACCGGGGAGCTGTTTTTT. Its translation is CASSRLTATGELFF.

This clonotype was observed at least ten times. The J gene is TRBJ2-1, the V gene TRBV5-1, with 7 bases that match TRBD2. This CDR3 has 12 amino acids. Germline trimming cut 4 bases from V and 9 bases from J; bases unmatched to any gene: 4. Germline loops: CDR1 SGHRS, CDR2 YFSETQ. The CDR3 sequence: CASSMGGVEQFF. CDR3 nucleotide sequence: TGCGCCAGCAGCATGGGAGGGGTTGAGCAGTTCTTC.

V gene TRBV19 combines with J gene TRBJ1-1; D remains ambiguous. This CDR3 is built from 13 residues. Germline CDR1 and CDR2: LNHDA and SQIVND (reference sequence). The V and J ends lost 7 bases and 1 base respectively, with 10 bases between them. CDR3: CASTYTRNTEAFF. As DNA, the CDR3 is TGTGCCAGTACCTACACAAGGAACACTGAAGCTTTCTTT.

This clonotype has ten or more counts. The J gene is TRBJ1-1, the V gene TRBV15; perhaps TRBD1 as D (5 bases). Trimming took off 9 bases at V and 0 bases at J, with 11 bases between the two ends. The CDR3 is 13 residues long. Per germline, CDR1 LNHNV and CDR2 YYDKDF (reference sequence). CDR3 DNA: TGTGCCACTAGGGGTGCAATGAACACTGAAGCTTTCTTT. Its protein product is CATRGAMNTEAFF.

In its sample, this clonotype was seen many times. CDR3 coding DNA: TGTGCCAGCAGTCCGGGCCAGGGGAACGAGCAGTACTTC. Encoded protein: CASSPGQGNEQYF. This sequence joins TRBV6-5 and TRBJ2-7; D might be TRBD1 (6 bases). CDR1 is MNHEY and CDR2 is SVGAGI in the germline V gene. The length of the CDR3 is 13 residues. V was trimmed by 5 bases and J by 5 bases, leaving 13 bases between them.

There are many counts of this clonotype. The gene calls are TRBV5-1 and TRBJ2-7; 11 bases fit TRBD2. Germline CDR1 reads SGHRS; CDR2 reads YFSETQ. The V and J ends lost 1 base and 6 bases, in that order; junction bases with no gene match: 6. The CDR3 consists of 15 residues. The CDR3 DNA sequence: TGCGCCAGCAGCTTGACTAGCGGGAGAGTTGGCGAGCAGTACTTC. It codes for CASSLTSGRVGEQYF.

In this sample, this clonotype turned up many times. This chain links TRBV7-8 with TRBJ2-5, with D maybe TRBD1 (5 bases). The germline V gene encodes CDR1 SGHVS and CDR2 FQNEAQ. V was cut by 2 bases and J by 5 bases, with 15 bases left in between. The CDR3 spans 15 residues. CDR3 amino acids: CASSLIGAPRETQYF. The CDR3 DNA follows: TGTGCCAGCAGCTTAATAGGGGCCCCTCGGGAGACCCAGTACTTC. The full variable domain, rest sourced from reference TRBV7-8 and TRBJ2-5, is GAGVSQSPRYKVAKRGQDVALRCDPISGHVSLFWYQQALGQGPEFLTYFQNEAQLDKSGLPSDRFFAERPEGSVSTLKIQRTQQEDSAVYLCASSLIGAPRETQYFGPGTRLLVL.

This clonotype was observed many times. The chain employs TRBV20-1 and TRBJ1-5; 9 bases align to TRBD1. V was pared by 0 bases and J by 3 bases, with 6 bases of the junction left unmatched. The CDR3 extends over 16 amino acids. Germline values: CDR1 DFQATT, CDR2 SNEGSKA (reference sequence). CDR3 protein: CSARDPRQGVNQPQHF. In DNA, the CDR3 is TGCAGTGCTAGAGATCCGCGACAGGGGGTCAATCAGCCCCAGCATTTT.

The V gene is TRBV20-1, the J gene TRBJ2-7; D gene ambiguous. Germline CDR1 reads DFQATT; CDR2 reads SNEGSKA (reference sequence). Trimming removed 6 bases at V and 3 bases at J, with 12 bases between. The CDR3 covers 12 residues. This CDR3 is CSAAGPNYEQYF. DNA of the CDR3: TGCAGTGCCGCCGGCCCAAACTACGAGCAGTACTTC.

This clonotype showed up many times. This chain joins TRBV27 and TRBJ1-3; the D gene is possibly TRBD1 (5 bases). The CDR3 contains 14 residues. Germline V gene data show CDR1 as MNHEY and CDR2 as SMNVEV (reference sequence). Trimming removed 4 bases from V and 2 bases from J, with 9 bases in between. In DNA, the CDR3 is TGTGCCAGCAGTTCCGGACAAACTGGAAACACCATATATTTT. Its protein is CASSSGQTGNTIYF.

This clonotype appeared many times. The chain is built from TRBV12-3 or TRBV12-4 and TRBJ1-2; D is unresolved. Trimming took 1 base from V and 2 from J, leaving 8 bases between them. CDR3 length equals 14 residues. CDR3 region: CASSLDPQNYGYTF. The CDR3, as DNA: TGTGCCAGCAGTTTAGACCCACAAAACTATGGCTACACCTTC.

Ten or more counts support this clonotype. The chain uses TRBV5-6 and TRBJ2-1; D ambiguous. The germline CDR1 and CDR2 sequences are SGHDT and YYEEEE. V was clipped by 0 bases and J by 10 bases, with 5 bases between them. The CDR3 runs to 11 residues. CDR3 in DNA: TGTGCCAGCAGCTTGGCGGCGGAGCAGTTCTTC. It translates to CASSLAAEQFF.

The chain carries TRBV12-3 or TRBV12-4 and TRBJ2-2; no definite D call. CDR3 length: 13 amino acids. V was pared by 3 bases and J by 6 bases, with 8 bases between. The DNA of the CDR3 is TGTGCCAGCAGTTTTAGGGTCCCCGGGGAGCTGTTTTTT. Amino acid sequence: CASSFRVPGELFF.

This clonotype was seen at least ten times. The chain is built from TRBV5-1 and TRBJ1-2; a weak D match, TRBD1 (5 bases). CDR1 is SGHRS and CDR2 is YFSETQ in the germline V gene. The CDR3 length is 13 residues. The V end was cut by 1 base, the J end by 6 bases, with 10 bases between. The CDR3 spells CASSLQLGDGYTF. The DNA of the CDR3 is TGCGCCAGCAGCTTGCAATTAGGGGATGGCTACACCTTC.

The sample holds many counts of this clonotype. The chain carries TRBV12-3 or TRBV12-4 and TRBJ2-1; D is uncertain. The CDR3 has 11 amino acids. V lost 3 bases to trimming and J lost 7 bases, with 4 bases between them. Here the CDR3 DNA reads TGTGCCAGCAGTTTCCGTAATGAGCAGTTCTTC. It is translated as CASSFRNEQFF.

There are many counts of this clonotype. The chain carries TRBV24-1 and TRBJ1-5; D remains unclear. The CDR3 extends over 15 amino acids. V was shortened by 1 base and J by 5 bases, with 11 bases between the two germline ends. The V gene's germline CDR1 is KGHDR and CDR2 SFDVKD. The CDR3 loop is CATSDFLLSDQPQHF. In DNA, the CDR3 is TGTGCCACCAGTGATTTTTTACTGTCCGATCAGCCCCAGCATTTT.

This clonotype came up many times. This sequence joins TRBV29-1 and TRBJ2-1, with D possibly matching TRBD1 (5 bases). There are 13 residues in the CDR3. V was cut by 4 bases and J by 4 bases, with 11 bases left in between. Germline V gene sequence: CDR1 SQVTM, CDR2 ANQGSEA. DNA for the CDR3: TGCAGCGTTGTACAGGTGAATTACAATGAGCAGTTCTTC. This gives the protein CSVVQVNYNEQFF.

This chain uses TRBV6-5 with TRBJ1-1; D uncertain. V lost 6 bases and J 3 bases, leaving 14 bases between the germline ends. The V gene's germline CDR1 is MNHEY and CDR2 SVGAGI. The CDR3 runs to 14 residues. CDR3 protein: CASSRAPVDTEAFF. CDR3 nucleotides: TGTGCCAGCAGCCGAGCTCCCGTTGACACTGAAGCTTTCTTT.

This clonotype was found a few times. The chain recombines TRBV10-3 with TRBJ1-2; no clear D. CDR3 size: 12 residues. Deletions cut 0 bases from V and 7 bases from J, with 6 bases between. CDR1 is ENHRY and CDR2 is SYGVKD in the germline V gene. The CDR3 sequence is CAISESQVGYTF. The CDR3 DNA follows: TGTGCCATCAGTGAGTCCCAGGTTGGCTACACCTTC.

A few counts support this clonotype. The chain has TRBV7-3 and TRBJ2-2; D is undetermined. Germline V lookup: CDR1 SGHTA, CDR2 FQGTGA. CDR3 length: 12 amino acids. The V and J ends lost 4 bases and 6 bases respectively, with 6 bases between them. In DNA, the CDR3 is TGTGCCAGCAGCTCCTACTCCGGGGAGCTGTTTTTT. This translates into CASSSYSGELFF.